The clone carrying this T cell receptor beta chain has a handful of counts. The sample originates from a study of shared clonotypes between healthy human individuals. The CDR3 loop spans 17 amino acids. V shed 0 bases, J shed 0 bases, and the junction held 3 bases outside the gene matches. In germline, CDR1 is SGHTS, CDR2 YDEGEE. Repertoires were generated with immunoSEQ multiplex PCR, while TCRdb's copy carries only in-frame clones and drops some. Of millions of clones in the sample, approximately 92% were seen once. Source material: naive CD4+ T cells sorted from blood. This sample's subset: CD45RA+ positively selected. V gene TRBV5-8 combines with J gene TRBJ1-5; TRBD1 agrees at 10 bases. The TCR was taken from a man aged 18 to 35 in good health. The CDR3 reads CASSLGTGGYSNQPQHF. The DNA of the CDR3 is TGTGCCAGCAGCTTGGGGACAGGGGGATATAGCAATCAGCCCCAGCATTTT.